Listed below are T cell receptor beta chains from one sample, sequenced in a study of shared clonotypes between healthy human individuals. Using immunoSEQ multiplex PCR, the repertoire was profiled, and TCRdb retains in-frame clones only, with some absent. Here the sample spans about 600,000 clones, 97% being singletons. The sample consisted of naive CD4+ T cells sorted from blood. The receptor set was obtained from a young woman in good health. CDR3s include the opening cysteine and the closing phenylalanine or tryptophan. A D gene is named only where the DNA matches it firmly. Size tells how often a clone was seen (once, few, many) or the class of an expanded clone, and some rows leave it out.

V gene	J gene	CDR3 length	D gene	clone size	CDR3 protein	CDR3 DNA
TRBV11-2	TRBJ2-1	15	TRBD2	-	CASSSRTSGRDEQFF	TGTGCCAGCAGCTCTCGGACTAGCGGGAGGGATGAGCAGTTCTTC
TRBV28	TRBJ2-7	11	-	-	CASRDPYEQYF	TGTGCCAGCAGAGACCCCTACGAGCAGTACTTC
TRBV15	TRBJ2-1	14	-	-	CATSRDRAGNEQFF	TGTGCCACCAGCAGAGACCGGGCGGGGAATGAGCAGTTCTTC
TRBV27	TRBJ2-2	15	-	-	CASSLVAGATGELLF	TGTGCCAGCAGTTTAGTAGCCGGGGCCACCGGGGAGCTGCTTTTT
TRBV7-6	TRBJ1-4	12	-	once	CASYRANEKLFF	TGTGCCAGCTATCGGGCTAATGAAAAACTGTTTTTT
TRBV6-1	TRBJ2-3	14	-	once	CASSGGGGTDTQYF	TGTGCCAGCAGTGGGGGCGGGGGCACAGATACGCAGTATTTT
TRBV28	TRBJ1-6	13	-	-	CASWTLPNSPLHF	TGTGCCAGCTGGACACTACCTAATTCACCCCTCCACTTT
TRBV7-2	TRBJ2-5	18	TRBD2	-	CASSIISLAGGRRETQYF	TGTGCCAGCAGCATAATATCACTAGCGGGAGGGCGGCGAGAGACCCAGTACTTC
TRBV28	TRBJ1-1	13	-	-	CASSLRIAGEAFF	TGTGCCAGCAGTTTACGGATTGCTGGTGAAGCTTTCTTT
TRBV18	TRBJ2-1	15	TRBD1	-	CASSSQGAAYNEQFF	TGTGCCAGCTCATCCCAGGGGGCTGCCTACAATGAGCAGTTCTTC
TRBV5-5	TRBJ2-7	14	TRBD1	-	CASSFGTGGDEQYF	TGTGCCAGCAGTTTCGGGACAGGGGGCGACGAGCAGTACTTC
TRBV18	TRBJ1-1	13	TRBD1	-	CASSPYDRDEAFF	TGTGCCAGCTCACCCTATGACAGGGATGAAGCTTTCTTT
TRBV2	TRBJ1-3	11	-	-	CASSQRDTIYF	TGTGCCAGCAGTCAGAGAGACACCATATATTTT
TRBV4-1	TRBJ2-5	18	-	-	CASSQPDLGAGKSGTQYF	TGCGCCAGCAGCCAGCCTGACCTCGGAGCAGGCAAATCGGGGACCCAGTACTTC
TRBV6-5	TRBJ1-1	14	-	-	CASSSTDMNTEAFF	TGTGCCAGCAGTTCGACAGACATGAACACTGAAGCTTTCTTT
TRBV29-1	TRBJ1-5	12	-	few	CSASTGNQPQHF	TGCAGCGCCTCGACAGGCAATCAGCCCCAGCATTTT
TRBV11-3	TRBJ1-1	15	-	-	CASSLPRAQNTEAFF	TGTGCCAGCAGCTTACCCCGGGCCCAGAACACTGAAGCTTTCTTT
TRBV28	TRBJ2-7	16	TRBD1	-	CASTPAPTGGDYEQYF	TGTGCCAGCACCCCGGCTCCGACAGGGGGAGATTACGAGCAGTACTTC
TRBV13	TRBJ2-2	17	-	-	CASRLVWNRRNTGELFF	TGTGCCAGCAGACTAGTGTGGAACAGGAGGAACACCGGGGAGCTGTTTTTT
TRBV2	TRBJ2-3	12	-	-	CASSDPQDFRYF	TGTGCCAGCAGTGATCCCCAGGACTTTCGGTATTTT
TRBV13	TRBJ2-1	15	TRBD2	-	CASRSGLAGGYEQFF	TGTGCCAGCAGGAGCGGACTAGCGGGAGGGTATGAGCAGTTCTTC
TRBV5-1	TRBJ2-2	16	-	once	CASSPPRGGDTGELFF	TGCGCCAGCAGCCCCCCTAGGGGGGGTGACACCGGGGAGCTGTTTTTT
TRBV4-2	TRBJ2-5	14	-	-	CASSQGWGEETQYF	TGTGCCAGCAGCCAAGGTTGGGGGGAAGAGACCCAGTACTTC
TRBV4-1	TRBJ2-1	19	TRBD2	-	CASSQGGLAGGSVVGEQFF	TGCGCCAGCAGCCAGGGGGGACTAGCGGGAGGGTCGGTTGTGGGTGAGCAGTTCTTC
TRBV6-1	TRBJ2-7	15	-	-	CASRVPGGSSYEQYF	TGTGCCAGCAGGGTCCCGGGGGGCAGCTCCTACGAGCAGTACTTC
TRBV19	TRBJ2-6	16	TRBD1	-	CASLDRAVGGANVLTF	TGTGCCAGTTTGGACAGGGCCGTTGGGGGGGCCAACGTCCTGACTTTC
TRBV15	TRBJ1-1	13	-	-	CAAAYDPNTEAFF	TGTGCCGCTGCCTACGACCCAAACACTGAAGCTTTCTTT
TRBV7-2	TRBJ2-1	16	TRBD2	-	CASSFLAGPPYNEQFF	TGTGCCAGCAGCTTTTTAGCGGGACCCCCCTACAATGAGCAGTTCTTC
TRBV5-1	TRBJ1-2	13	-	-	CASRRDAENGYTF	TGCGCCAGCAGGAGGGATGCTGAAAATGGCTACACCTTC
TRBV28	TRBJ2-7	15	-	-	CASSSTGFPSYEQYF	TGTGCCAGCAGTTCCACAGGGTTTCCGTCCTACGAGCAGTACTTC
TRBV5-4	TRBJ1-1	11	TRBD1	-	CASSDRGPAFF	TGTGCCAGCAGCGACAGGGGGCCGGCTTTCTTT
TRBV6-6	TRBJ2-2	14	-	-	CASRDPHDTGELFF	TGTGCCAGCCGGGATCCGCACGACACCGGGGAGCTGTTTTTT
TRBV28	TRBJ1-2	13	-	-	CASRPGDPYGYTF	TGTGCCAGCAGGCCAGGGGATCCCTATGGCTACACCTTC
TRBV19	TRBJ2-7	15	TRBD2	-	CASSPMSGSFYEQYF	TGTGCCAGTAGTCCGATGAGCGGGAGCTTCTACGAGCAGTACTTT
TRBV19	TRBJ1-5	15	-	-	CASSIRIGSNQPQHF	TGTGCCAGTAGTATACGGATAGGTAGCAATCAGCCCCAGCATTTT
TRBV28	TRBJ1-5	14	TRBD1	-	CASSRDSSNQPQHF	TGTGCCAGCAGCCGGGACAGCTCCAATCAGCCCCAGCATTTT
TRBV7-9	TRBJ2-2	18	-	-	CASSLVRVSASNTGELFF	TGTGCCAGCAGCTTAGTCCGGGTTTCAGCTTCGAACACCGGGGAGCTGTTTTTT
TRBV10-1	TRBJ2-2	11	-	-	CASQNTGELFF	TGCGCCAGTCAGAACACCGGGGAGCTGTTTTTT
TRBV5-1	TRBJ1-1	14	-	-	CASSLNTADTEAFF	TGCGCCAGCAGCTTAAACACCGCGGACACTGAAGCTTTCTTT
TRBV5-1	TRBJ2-5	14	-	-	CASSSGRLQETQYF	TGCGCCAGCAGCTCCGGACGGCTCCAAGAGACCCAGTACTTC
TRBV20-1	TRBJ2-3	11	-	-	CSASVGDTQYF	TGCAGTGCCTCGGTTGGAGATACGCAGTATTTT
TRBV5-1	TRBJ1-1	14	-	-	CASSLANRDTEAFF	TGCGCCAGCAGCTTGGCCAACAGGGACACTGAAGCTTTCTTT
TRBV6-1	TRBJ2-2	14	TRBD2	-	CASRAGVHPGELFF	TGTGCCAGCAGGGCGGGAGTGCATCCCGGGGAGCTGTTTTTT
TRBV28	TRBJ2-1	12	TRBD2	-	CASYRLAGEQFF	TGTGCCAGCTACCGACTAGCAGGGGAGCAGTTCTTC
TRBV10-2	TRBJ1-2	15	-	-	CASSEVRGQNYGYTF	TGCGCCAGCAGTGAAGTCAGGGGACAAAACTATGGCTACACCTTC
TRBV28	TRBJ2-2	15	-	-	CASSPAGEDTGELFF	TGTGCCAGCAGTCCTGCCGGGGAGGACACCGGGGAGCTGTTTTTT
TRBV5-1	TRBJ2-1	12	-	-	CASSLADLEQFF	TGCGCCAGCAGTTTGGCGGACTTAGAGCAGTTCTTC
TRBV6-1	TRBJ1-2	18	-	-	CASSETGRKRGPNYGYTF	TGTGCCAGCAGTGAAACGGGTCGGAAGAGGGGCCCTAACTATGGCTACACCTTC
TRBV27	TRBJ2-3	16	TRBD1	-	CASSPDRGGRTDTQYF	TGTGCCAGCAGTCCGGACAGGGGGGGACGCACAGATACGCAGTATTTT
TRBV6-5	TRBJ1-5	15	TRBD1	-	CASRQDRGFNQPQHF	TGTGCCAGCAGACAAGACAGGGGCTTCAATCAGCCCCAGCATTTT
TRBV4-2	TRBJ1-6	16	-	-	CASSQTSGTLNSPLHF	TGTGCCAGCAGCCAAACATCCGGGACACTGAATTCACCCCTCCACTTT
TRBV28	TRBJ1-1	15	TRBD1	-	CASSQGGQGLAWAFF	TGTGCCAGCTCACAAGGGGGACAGGGGCTCGCGTGGGCTTTCTTT
TRBV7-1	TRBJ2-2	16	TRBD1	-	CASSSREQGSPGELFF	TGTGCCAGCAGCTCCCGGGAACAGGGGAGTCCCGGGGAGCTGTTTTTT
TRBV28	TRBJ2-7	17	-	-	CASSLSGPKQARYEQYF	TGTGCCAGCAGTCTGTCCGGCCCTAAACAGGCTCGATACGAGCAGTACTTC
TRBV7-2	TRBJ2-7	14	TRBD1	-	CASSVRQGADEQYF	TGTGCCAGCAGCGTCCGACAGGGGGCTGACGAGCAGTACTTC